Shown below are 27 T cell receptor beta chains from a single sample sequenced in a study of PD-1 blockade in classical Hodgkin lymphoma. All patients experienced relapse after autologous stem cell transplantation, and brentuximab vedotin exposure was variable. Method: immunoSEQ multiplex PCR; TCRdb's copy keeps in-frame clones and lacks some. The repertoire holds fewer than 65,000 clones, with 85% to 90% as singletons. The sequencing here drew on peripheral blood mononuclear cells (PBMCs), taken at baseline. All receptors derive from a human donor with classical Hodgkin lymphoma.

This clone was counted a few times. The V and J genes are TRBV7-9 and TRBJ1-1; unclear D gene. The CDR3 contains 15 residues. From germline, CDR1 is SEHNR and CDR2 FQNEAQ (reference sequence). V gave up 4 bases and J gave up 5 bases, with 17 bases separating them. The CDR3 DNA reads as TGTGCCAGCAGCTCCGAGTGGTGGCAGGTGACTGAAGCTTTCTTT. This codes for CASSSEWWQVTEAFF.

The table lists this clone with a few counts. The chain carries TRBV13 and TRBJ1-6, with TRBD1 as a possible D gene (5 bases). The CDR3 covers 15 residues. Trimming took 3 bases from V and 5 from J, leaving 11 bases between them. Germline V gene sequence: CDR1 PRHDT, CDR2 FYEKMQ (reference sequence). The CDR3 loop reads CASSFTGQNNSPLHF. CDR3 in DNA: TGTGCCAGCAGCTTTACTGGACAAAATAATTCACCCCTCCACTTT.

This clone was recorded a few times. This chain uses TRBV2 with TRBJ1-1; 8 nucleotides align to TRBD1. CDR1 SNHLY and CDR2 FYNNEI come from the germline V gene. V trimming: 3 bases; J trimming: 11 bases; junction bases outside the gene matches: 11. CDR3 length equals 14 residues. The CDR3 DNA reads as TGTGCCAGCAGTGATCGTGGGACAGGTTCCGCGGCTTTCTTT. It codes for CASSDRGTGSAAFF.

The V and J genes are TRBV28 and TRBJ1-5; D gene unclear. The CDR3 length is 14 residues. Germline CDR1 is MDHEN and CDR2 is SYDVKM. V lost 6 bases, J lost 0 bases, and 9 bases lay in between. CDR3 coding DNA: TGTGCCAGCAGGGGAAGACTTAGCAATCAGCCCCAGCATTTT. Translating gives CASRGRLSNQPQHF. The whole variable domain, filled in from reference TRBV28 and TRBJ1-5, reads DVKVTQSSRYLVKRTGEKVFLECVQDMDHENMFWYRQDPGLGLRLIYFSYDVKMKEKGDIPEGYSVSREKKERFSLILESASTNQTSMYLCASRGRLSNQPQHFGDGTRLSIL.

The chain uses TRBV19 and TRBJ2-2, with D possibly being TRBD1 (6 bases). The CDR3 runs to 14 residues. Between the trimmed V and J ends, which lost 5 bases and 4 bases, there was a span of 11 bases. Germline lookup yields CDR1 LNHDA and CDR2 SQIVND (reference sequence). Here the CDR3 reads CASSLQGFTGELFF. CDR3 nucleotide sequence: TGTGCCAGTAGTCTACAGGGATTCACCGGGGAGCTGTTTTTT. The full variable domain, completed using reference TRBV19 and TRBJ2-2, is DGGITQSPKYLFRKEGQNVTLSCEQNLNHDAMYWYRQDPGQGLRLIYYSQIVNDFQKGDIAEGYSVSREKKESFPLTVTSAQKNPTAFYLCASSLQGFTGELFFGEGSRLTVL.

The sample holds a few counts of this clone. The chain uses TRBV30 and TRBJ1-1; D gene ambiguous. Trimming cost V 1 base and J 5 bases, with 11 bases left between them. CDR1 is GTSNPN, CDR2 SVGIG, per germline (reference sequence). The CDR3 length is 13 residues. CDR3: CAWSGERGTEAFF. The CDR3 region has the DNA TGTGCCTGGAGTGGTGAGAGAGGGACTGAAGCTTTCTTT.

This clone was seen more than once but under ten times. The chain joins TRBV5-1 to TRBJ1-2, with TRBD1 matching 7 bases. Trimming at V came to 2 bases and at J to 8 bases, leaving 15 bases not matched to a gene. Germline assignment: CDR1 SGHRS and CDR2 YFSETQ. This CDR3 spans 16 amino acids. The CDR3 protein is CASSFPGQLGQGGYTF. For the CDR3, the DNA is TGCGCCAGCAGCTTCCCGGGACAGCTGGGGCAGGGGGGCTACACCTTC.

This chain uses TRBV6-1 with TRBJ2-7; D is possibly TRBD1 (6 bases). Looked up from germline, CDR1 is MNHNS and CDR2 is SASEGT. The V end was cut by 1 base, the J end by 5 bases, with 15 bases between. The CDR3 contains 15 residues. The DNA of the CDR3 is TGTGCCAGCAGTGAAGGGGATATGGACAGCCACGAGCAGTACTTC. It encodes CASSEGDMDSHEQYF.

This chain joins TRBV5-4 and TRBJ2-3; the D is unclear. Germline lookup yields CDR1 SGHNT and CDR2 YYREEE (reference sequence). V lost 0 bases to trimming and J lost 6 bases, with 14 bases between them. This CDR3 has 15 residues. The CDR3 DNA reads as TGTGCCAGCAGCTTGGGAGGCGCCCTCAGGGATACGCAGTATTTT. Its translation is CASSLGGALRDTQYF.

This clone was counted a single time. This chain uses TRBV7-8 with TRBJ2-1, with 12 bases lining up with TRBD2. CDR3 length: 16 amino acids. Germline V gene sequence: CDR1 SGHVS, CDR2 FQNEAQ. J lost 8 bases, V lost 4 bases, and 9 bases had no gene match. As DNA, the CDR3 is TGTGCCAGCAGCTCCCGCGCTAGCGGGGGGGCCGATGAGCAGTTCTTC. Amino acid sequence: CASSSRASGGADEQFF.

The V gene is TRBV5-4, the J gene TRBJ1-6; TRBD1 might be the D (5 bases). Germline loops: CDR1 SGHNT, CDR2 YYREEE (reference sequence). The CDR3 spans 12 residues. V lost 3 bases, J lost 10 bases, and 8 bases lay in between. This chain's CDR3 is CASSSGGSPLHF. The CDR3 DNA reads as TGTGCCAGCAGCTCGGGGGGGTCACCCCTCCACTTT.

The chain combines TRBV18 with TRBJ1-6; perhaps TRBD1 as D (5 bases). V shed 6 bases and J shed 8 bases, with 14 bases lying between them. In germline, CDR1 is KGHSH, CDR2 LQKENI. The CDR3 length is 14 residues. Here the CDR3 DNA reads TGTGCCAGCTCCCTCTCGGGACCTCATTCACCCCTCCACTTT. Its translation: CASSLSGPHSPLHF.

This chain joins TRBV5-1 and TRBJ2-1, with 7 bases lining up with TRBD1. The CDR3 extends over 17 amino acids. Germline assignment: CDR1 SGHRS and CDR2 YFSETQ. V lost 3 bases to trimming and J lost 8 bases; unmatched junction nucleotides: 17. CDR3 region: CASSSPENRGGSDEQFF. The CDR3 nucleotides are TGCGCCAGCAGCTCCCCCGAGAACAGGGGTGGTTCGGATGAGCAGTTCTTC.

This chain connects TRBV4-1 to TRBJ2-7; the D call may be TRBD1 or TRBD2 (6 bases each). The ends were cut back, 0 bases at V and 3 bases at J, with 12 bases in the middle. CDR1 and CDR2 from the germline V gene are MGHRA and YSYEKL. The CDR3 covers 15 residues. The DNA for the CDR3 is TGCGCCAGCAGCCAAGATCGAGGGGGGTACTACGAGCAGTACTTC. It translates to CASSQDRGGYYEQYF.

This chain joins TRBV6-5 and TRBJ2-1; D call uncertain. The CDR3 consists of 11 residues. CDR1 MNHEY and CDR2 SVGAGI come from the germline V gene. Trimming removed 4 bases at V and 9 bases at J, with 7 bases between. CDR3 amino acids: CASSLGGEQFF. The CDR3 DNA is TGTGCCAGCAGTTTGGGCGGTGAGCAGTTCTTC.

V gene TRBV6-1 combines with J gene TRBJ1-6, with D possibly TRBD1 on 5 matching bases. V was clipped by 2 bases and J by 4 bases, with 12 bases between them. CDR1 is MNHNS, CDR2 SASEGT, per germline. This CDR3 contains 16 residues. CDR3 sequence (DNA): TGTGCCAGCAGTGAAAGATCGGGACGGTATAATTCACCCCTCCACTTT. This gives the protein CASSERSGRYNSPLHF.

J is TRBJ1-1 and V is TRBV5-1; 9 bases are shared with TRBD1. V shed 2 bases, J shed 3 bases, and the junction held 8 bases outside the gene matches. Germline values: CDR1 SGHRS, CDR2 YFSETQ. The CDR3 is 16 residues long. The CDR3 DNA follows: TGCGCCAGCAGCTTAAGGACAGGGGTAATCGACACTGAAGCTTTCTTT. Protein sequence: CASSLRTGVIDTEAFF.

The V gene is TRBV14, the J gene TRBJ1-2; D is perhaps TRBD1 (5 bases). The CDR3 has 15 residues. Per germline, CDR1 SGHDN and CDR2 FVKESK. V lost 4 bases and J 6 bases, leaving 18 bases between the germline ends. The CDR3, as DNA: TGTGCCAGCAGCCGTATACCGGGACTGATAGATGGCTACACCTTC. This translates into CASSRIPGLIDGYTF.

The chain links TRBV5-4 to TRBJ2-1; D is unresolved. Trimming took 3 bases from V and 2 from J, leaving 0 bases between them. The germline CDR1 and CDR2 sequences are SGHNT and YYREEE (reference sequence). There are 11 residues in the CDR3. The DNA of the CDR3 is TGTGCCAGCAGCTCCTACAATGAGCAGTTCTTC. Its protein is CASSSYNEQFF.

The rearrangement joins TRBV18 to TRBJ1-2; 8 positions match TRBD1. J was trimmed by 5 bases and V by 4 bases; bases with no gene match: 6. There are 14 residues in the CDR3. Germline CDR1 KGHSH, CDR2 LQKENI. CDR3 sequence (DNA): TGTGCCAGCTCACTTGGACAGGGAGTTTATGGCTACACCTTC. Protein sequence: CASSLGQGVYGYTF.

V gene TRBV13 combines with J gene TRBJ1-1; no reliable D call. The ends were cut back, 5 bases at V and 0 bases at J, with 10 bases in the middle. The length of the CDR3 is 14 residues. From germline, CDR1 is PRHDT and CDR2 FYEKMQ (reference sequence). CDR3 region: CASSEPGVNTEAFF. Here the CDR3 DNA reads TGTGCCAGCAGCGAACCCGGGGTGAACACTGAAGCTTTCTTT.

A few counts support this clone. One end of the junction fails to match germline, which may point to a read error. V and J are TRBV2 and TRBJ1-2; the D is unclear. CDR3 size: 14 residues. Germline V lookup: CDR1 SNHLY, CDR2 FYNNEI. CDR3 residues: CASSVVRSPHSPSF. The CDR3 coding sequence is TGTGCCAGCAGTGTCGTCAGGTCTCCCCACTCCCCTTCGTTC. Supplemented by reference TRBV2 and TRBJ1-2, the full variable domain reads EPEVTQTPSHQVTQMGQEVILRCVPISNHLYFYWYRQILGQKVEFLVSFYNNEISEKSEIFDDQFSVERPDGSNFTLKIRSTKLEDSAMYFCASSVVRSPHSPSFGSGTRLTVV.

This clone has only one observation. CDR3 amino acids: CASQRTAYEQYF. The DNA of the CDR3 is TGTGCCAGCCAAAGGACAGCCTACGAGCAGTACTTC. The J gene is TRBJ2-7, the V gene TRBV10-3; D possibly corresponds to TRBD1 (6 bases). Between the trimmed V and J ends, which lost 10 bases and 2 bases, there was a span of 12 bases. The germline V gene has CDR1 ENHRY and CDR2 SYGVKD. The CDR3 consists of 12 residues.

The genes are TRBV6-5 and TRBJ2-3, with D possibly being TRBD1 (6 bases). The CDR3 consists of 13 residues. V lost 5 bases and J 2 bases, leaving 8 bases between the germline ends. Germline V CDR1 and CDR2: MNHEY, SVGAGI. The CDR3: CASSRQVTDTQYF. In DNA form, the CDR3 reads TGTGCCAGCAGTCGACAGGTCACAGATACGCAGTATTTT.

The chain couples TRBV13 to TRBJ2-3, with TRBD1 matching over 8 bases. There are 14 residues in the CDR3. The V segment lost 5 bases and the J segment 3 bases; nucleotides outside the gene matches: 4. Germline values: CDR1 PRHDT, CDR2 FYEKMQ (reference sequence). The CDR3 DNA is TGTGCCAGCAGCCCTAGGACAGGGACAGATACGCAGTATTTT. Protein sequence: CASSPRTGTDTQYF.

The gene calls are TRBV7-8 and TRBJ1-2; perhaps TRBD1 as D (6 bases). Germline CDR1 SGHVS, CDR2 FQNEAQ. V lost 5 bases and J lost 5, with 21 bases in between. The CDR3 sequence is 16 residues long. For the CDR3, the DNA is TGTGCCAGCAGCAATATAATCCCTGACAGGAGTTATGGCTACACCTTC. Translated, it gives CASSNIIPDRSYGYTF.

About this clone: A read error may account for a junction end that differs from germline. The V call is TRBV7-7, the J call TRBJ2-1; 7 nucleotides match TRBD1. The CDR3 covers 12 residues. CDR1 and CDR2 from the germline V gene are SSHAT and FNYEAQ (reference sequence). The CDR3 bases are TGTGCTAGCAGCTTAGGGCAGGGGGTGCAGTTCTTC. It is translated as CASSLGQGVQFF.